The 31 T cell receptor beta chains reported below all come from one sample, sequenced in a study of blood T cell repertoires in COVID-19. Sequenced by immunoSEQ multiplex PCR; TCRdb stores in-frame clones only, minus some. The sample yields about 44,000 clones, roughly nine tenths seen once. Input material: peripheral blood. These receptors were taken from a man in his 70s with active COVID-19.

The chain couples TRBV3-1 (or the pseudogene TRBV3-2) to TRBJ1-2; tentative D call: TRBD1 (6 bases). Germline V lookup: CDR1 LGHDT, CDR2 YNNKEL (reference sequence). This CDR3 spans 14 amino acids. Trimming stripped 4 bases from V and 8 bases from J, with 17 bases between. Here the CDR3 reads CASSRKTGTEGYTF. CDR3 nucleotide sequence: TGTGCCAGCAGCCGAAAGACAGGTACGGAGGGCTACACCTTC.

The chain carries TRBV11-2 and TRBJ2-7; TRBD1 matches 7 bases. Germline values: CDR1 SGHAT, CDR2 FQNNGV. With V trimmed by 1 base and J by 0 bases, 12 bases remained unmatched. The CDR3 runs to 18 residues. The CDR3 nucleotides are TGTGCCAGCAGCTTAGGGGGACAGCAGATATTGAGCTCCTACGAGCAGTACTTC. This encodes CASSLGGQQILSSYEQYF.

The chain carries TRBV3-1 (or the pseudogene TRBV3-2) and TRBJ1-1, with D tentatively TRBD1 (5 bases). V lost 6 bases, J lost 11 bases, and 19 bases lay in between. Germline lookup yields CDR1 LGHDT and CDR2 YNNKEL (reference sequence). This CDR3 comprises 13 residues. The CDR3: CASSPVGGREAFF. In DNA form, the CDR3 reads TGTGCCAGCAGTCCAGTGGGGGGGAGGGAGGCTTTCTTT.

The rearrangement links TRBV3-1 (or the pseudogene TRBV3-2) to TRBJ2-7, with TRBD1 matching over 8 bases. CDR1 and CDR2 from the germline V gene are LGHDT and YNNKEL (reference sequence). The length of the CDR3 is 14 residues. J lost 3 bases, V lost 5 bases, and 6 bases had no gene match. The DNA of the CDR3 is TGTGCCAGCAGCAACCGGGACAGGAACTACGAGCAGTACTTC. Translated, it gives CASSNRDRNYEQYF.

The chain couples TRBV19 to TRBJ2-2; 9 bases map to TRBD2. Trimming cost V 4 bases and J 3 bases; bases outside gene matches: 6. The germline V gene encodes CDR1 LNHDA and CDR2 SQIVND (reference sequence). The length of the CDR3 is 16 residues. Written as DNA, the CDR3 is TGTGCCAGTAGTAGGCAGCGGGGGGTCGACACCGGGGAGCTGTTTTTT. It codes for CASSRQRGVDTGELFF. Full variable domain (missing parts from reference TRBV19 and TRBJ2-2): DGGITQSPKYLFRKEGQNVTLSCEQNLNHDAMYWYRQDPGQGLRLIYYSQIVNDFQKGDIAEGYSVSREKKESFPLTVTSAQKNPTAFYLCASSRQRGVDTGELFFGEGSRLTVL.

The chain joins TRBV7-3 to TRBJ1-3; 10 bases fit TRBD1. The CDR3 length is 15 residues. CDR1 is SGHTA and CDR2 is FQGTGA in the germline V gene. The ends lost 5 bases at V and 4 bases at J; junction bases unmatched: 5. The CDR3 region is CASSLGTGVGNTIYF. The CDR3 region has the DNA TGTGCCAGCAGCCTGGGGACAGGGGTCGGAAACACCATATATTTT.

The rearrangement joins TRBV12-3 or TRBV12-4 to TRBJ2-5; D remains unclear. The ends were cut back, 3 bases at V and 4 bases at J, with 3 bases in the middle. This CDR3 is 11 amino acids long. The CDR3 is CASSFGETQYF. CDR3 sequence (DNA): TGTGCCAGCAGTTTCGGAGAGACCCAGTACTTC.

The chain employs TRBV18 and TRBJ1-1; 7 positions match TRBD1. V dropped 6 bases and J dropped 3; count of bases not matched to a gene: 13. This CDR3 spans 16 amino acids. The germline V gene encodes CDR1 KGHSH and CDR2 LQKENI. CDR3 residues: CASSRQGVNLDTEAFF. CDR3 coding DNA: TGTGCCAGCTCGCGGCAGGGGGTTAATTTGGACACTGAAGCTTTCTTT.

The V and J genes are TRBV19 and TRBJ2-1; 12 bases line up with TRBD2. V shed 4 bases and J 5 bases; nucleotides not matched to a gene: 12. The CDR3 runs to 18 residues. Germline loops: CDR1 LNHDA, CDR2 SQIVND (reference sequence). CDR3 sequence reads: CASSRFASGGALNNEQFF. The CDR3 DNA sequence: TGTGCCAGTAGTAGGTTTGCTAGCGGGGGGGCTCTGAACAATGAGCAGTTCTTC.

This chain uses TRBV28 with TRBJ2-3, with TRBD2 matching over 14 bases. The V gene end was trimmed by 5 bases and the J gene end by 0 bases; junction bases not matched to a gene: 7. CDR3 size: 18 residues. Germline CDR1 is MDHEN and CDR2 is SYDVKM. CDR3 in DNA: TGTGCCAGCAGTGGAGGACTAGCGGGGGGCCCTAGCACAGATACGCAGTATTTT. Its protein is CASSGGLAGGPSTDTQYF. Using reference TRBV28 and TRBJ2-3 for the parts outside the CDR3, the full variable domain is DVKVTQSSRYLVKRTGEKVFLECVQDMDHENMFWYRQDPGLGLRLIYFSYDVKMKEKGDIPEGYSVSREKKERFSLILESASTNQTSMYLCASSGGLAGGPSTDTQYFGPGTRLTVL.

V gene TRBV7-9 combines with J gene TRBJ2-3; 10 bases fit TRBD2. V lost 3 bases, J lost 1 base, and 7 bases stayed unmatched. The CDR3 covers 17 residues. Germline V lookup: CDR1 SEHNR, CDR2 FQNEAQ (reference sequence). The CDR3 coding sequence is TGTGCCAGCAGCTTTTGGCTAGCGGGGGTCCGCACAGATACGCAGTATTTT. Amino acids: CASSFWLAGVRTDTQYF.

The V call is TRBV6-2 or TRBV6-3, the J call TRBJ2-5, with 9 positions matching TRBD2. V lost 4 bases, J lost 0 bases, and 3 bases stayed unmatched. This CDR3 contains 15 residues. In germline, CDR1 is MNHEY, CDR2 SVGEGT. DNA of the CDR3: TGTGCCAGCAGTTCGACTAGCGGAGACCAAGAGACCCAGTACTTC. As protein: CASSSTSGDQETQYF.

This chain connects TRBV7-9 to TRBJ1-1; 7 bases match TRBD1. The CDR3 contains 14 residues. V lost 2 bases to trimming and J lost 7 bases; unmatched junction nucleotides: 7. Germline V gene lookup returns CDR1 SEHNR and CDR2 FQNEAQ (reference sequence). The CDR3 DNA reads as TGTGCCAGCAGCTTAAAAGGGACAGTTGATGAAGCTTTCTTT. Amino acids: CASSLKGTVDEAFF. The complete variable domain, with remaining parts taken from reference TRBV7-9 and TRBJ1-1, reads DTGVSQNPRHKITKRGQNVTFRCDPISEHNRLYWYRQTLGQGPEFLTYFQNEAQLEKSRLLSDRFSAERPKGSFSTLEIQRTEQGDSAMYLCASSLKGTVDEAFFGQGTRLTVV.

This clone was detected a few times. The chain has TRBV2 and TRBJ1-6, with D possibly being TRBD1 (5 bases). The CDR3 is 13 residues long. The germline V and J ends were trimmed by 6 bases and 6 bases, with 9 bases remaining between them. CDR1 is SNHLY and CDR2 is FYNNEI in the germline V gene. The CDR3 spells CASRVGGNSPLHF. Here the CDR3 DNA reads TGTGCCAGCAGGGTCGGGGGTAATTCACCCCTCCACTTT.

This clone was observed once. The chain's CDR3 is CATSDYSDADYGYTF. Here the CDR3 DNA reads TGTGCCACCAGTGATTACTCCGACGCGGACTATGGCTACACCTTC. This sequence joins TRBV24-1 and TRBJ1-2; D remains unclear. V lost 2 bases and J lost 3, with 12 bases in between. Germline V gene sequence: CDR1 KGHDR, CDR2 SFDVKD. This CDR3 spans 15 amino acids.

This clone was observed a single time. The chain carries TRBV28 and TRBJ1-5; 7 bases map to TRBD1. The CDR3 runs 16 residues. V dropped 7 bases and J dropped 0; count of bases not matched to a gene: 9. CDR1 and CDR2 (germline): MDHEN, SYDVKM. CDR3 coding DNA: TGTGCCAGCAACAGGCGACAGGGCTATAGCAATCAGCCCCAGCATTTT. This gives the protein CASNRRQGYSNQPQHF.

The CDR3 is CASTKGGAGYNEQFF. Here the CDR3 DNA reads TGTGCCAGCACGAAGGGGGGGGCCGGCTACAATGAGCAGTTCTTC. The rearrangement joins TRBV11-2 to TRBJ2-1, with a tentative D call TRBD2 (7 bases). The CDR3 contains 15 residues. V was shortened by 7 bases and J by 3 bases, with 16 bases between the two germline ends. Germline CDR1 reads SGHAT; CDR2 reads FQNNGV.

This clone was picked up a small number of times. The chain carries TRBV2 and TRBJ2-7; tentative D call: TRBD1 (5 bases). Germline CDR1 SNHLY, CDR2 FYNNEI. With 4 bases removed from V and 2 bases from J, the gap between germline ends came to 9 bases. This CDR3 is 13 amino acids long. Here the CDR3 DNA reads TGTGCCAGCAGTGCTCCAGGGCCCTACGAGCAGTACTTC. It specifies CASSAPGPYEQYF.

CDR3 coding DNA: TGTGCCAGCTCACCGTTGGTGGAGGGCACTGAAGCTTTCTTT. Its protein is CASSPLVEGTEAFF. The genes are TRBV18 and TRBJ1-1; D not certain. The V end lost 3 bases, the J end lost 4 bases, and 12 bases lay between the germline ends. In germline, CDR1 is KGHSH, CDR2 LQKENI. This CDR3 comprises 14 residues.

This chain joins TRBV6-1 and TRBJ1-6; TRBD1 matches at 8 bases. CDR1 MNHNS and CDR2 SASEGT come from the germline V gene. This CDR3 is 16 amino acids long. V lost 4 bases to trimming and J lost 7 bases; unmatched junction nucleotides: 9. Here the CDR3 reads CASSGNRQGRNSPLHF. DNA for the CDR3: TGTGCCAGCAGTGGAAACCGACAGGGGAGGAATTCACCCCTCCACTTT.

The V gene is TRBV24-1, the J gene TRBJ2-5; 12 bases are a match to TRBD1. In germline, CDR1 is KGHDR, CDR2 SFDVKD. With 3 bases clipped from V and 5 bases from J, the junction kept 6 bases outside the gene matches. The CDR3 has 16 amino acids. Here the CDR3 reads CATSDIGDRGQETQYF. CDR3 in DNA: TGTGCCACCAGTGATATAGGGGACAGGGGGCAGGAGACCCAGTACTTC.

This chain links TRBV5-8 with TRBJ2-7; 10 bases fit TRBD1. J gave up 3 bases and V 2 bases, and 5 bases lay outside the gene matches. The CDR3 runs to 15 residues. The germline gives CDR1 SGHTS, CDR2 YDEGEE. As DNA, the CDR3 is TGTGCCAGCAGCTTAACCGGGACAGGGGTCTACGAGCAGTACTTC. It encodes CASSLTGTGVYEQYF. Variable domain in full (rest from reference TRBV5-8 and TRBJ2-7): EAGVTQSPTHLIKTRGQQATLRCSPISGHTSVYWYQQALGLGLQFLLWYDEGEERNRGNFPPRFSGRQFPNYSSELNVNALELEDSALYLCASSLTGTGVYEQYFGPGTRLTVT.

This chain joins TRBV27 and TRBJ1-6, with D uncertain. The CDR3 sequence is 13 residues long. From germline, CDR1 is MNHEY and CDR2 SMNVEV (reference sequence). Trimming removed 6 bases from V and 4 bases from J, with 7 bases in between. CDR3 nucleotides: TGTGCCAGCAGCTATGCATATAATTCACCCCTCCACTTT. It codes for CASSYAYNSPLHF.

The chain carries TRBV5-1 and TRBJ1-2; 9 nucleotides align to TRBD1. CDR1 is SGHRS, CDR2 YFSETQ, per germline. The CDR3 length is 14 residues. Germline trimming cut 4 bases from V and 1 base from J; bases unmatched to any gene: 2. CDR3 nucleotide sequence: TGCGCCAGCAGCGACAGGGGGGTTAACTATGGCTACACCTTC. This gives the protein CASSDRGVNYGYTF.

This chain uses TRBV5-1 with TRBJ2-7; weak D call: TRBD1 (6 bases). Germline loops: CDR1 SGHRS, CDR2 YFSETQ. Deletions cut 0 bases from V and 3 bases from J, with 13 bases between. This CDR3 spans 15 amino acids. CDR3 region: CASSLAWGLNYEQYF. CDR3 coding DNA: TGCGCCAGCAGCTTGGCCTGGGGGCTAAACTACGAGCAGTACTTC.

The CDR3, as DNA: TGTGCCAGCAGCTTGGGAACAGGGGGCGATGGGGGCTACACCTTC. As protein: CASSLGTGGDGGYTF. The chain has TRBV5-5 and TRBJ1-2; 9 nucleotides line up with TRBD1. CDR1 is SGHKS and CDR2 is YYEKEE in the germline V gene (reference sequence). This CDR3 spans 15 amino acids. The trim removed 0 bases at V and 8 bases at J, leaving 8 bases unmatched.

This clone appeared a few times. The rearrangement joins TRBV6-6 to TRBJ1-5, with 8 bases fitting TRBD1. CDR1 is MNHNY, CDR2 SVGAGI, per germline (reference sequence). V was pared by 2 bases and J by 1 base, with 4 bases of the junction left unmatched. The CDR3 loop spans 16 amino acids. The CDR3 region is CASSYPGQGSNQPQHF. CDR3 bases: TGTGCCAGCAGTTACCCTGGACAGGGAAGCAATCAGCCCCAGCATTTT.

The chain combines TRBV2 with TRBJ2-4; the match to TRBD2 covers 8 bases. J lost 2 bases, V lost 4 bases, and 10 bases had no gene match. The germline V gene encodes CDR1 SNHLY and CDR2 FYNNEI. This CDR3 spans 17 amino acids. CDR3 DNA sequence: TGTGCCAGCAGTGTAGGTTCGACTAGCGTAACCAAAAACATTCAGTACTTC. This gives the protein CASSVGSTSVTKNIQYF.

This chain links TRBV7-2 with TRBJ1-4, with 8 bases identical to TRBD1. Trimming removed 5 bases from V and 8 bases from J; junction bases left unmatched: 4. This CDR3 is built from 13 residues. Germline V gives CDR1 SGHTA, CDR2 FQGNSA. The CDR3 bases are TGTGCCAGCAGCCAGACAGGGGTCGAAAAACTGTTTTTT. Translated, it gives CASSQTGVEKLFF.

Judged by abundance, this clone is medium-sized. The chain has TRBV6-5 and TRBJ1-1; D possibly corresponds to TRBD1 (6 bases). The CDR3 is made up of 13 amino acids. The V gene lost 7 bases and the J gene lost 4 bases, with 13 bases spanning the gap. Germline-derived CDR1 and CDR2 are MNHEY and SVGAGI. CDR3 DNA sequence: TGTGCCAGCAATAAACAGGGAAGCACTGAAGCTTTCTTT. Residues: CASNKQGSTEAFF.

J is TRBJ1-1 and V is TRBV7-8, with a tentative D call TRBD1 (5 bases). This CDR3 spans 15 amino acids. With 4 bases removed from V and 1 base from J, the gap between germline ends came to 13 bases. Germline V gene data show CDR1 as SGHVS and CDR2 as FQNEAQ. This CDR3 is CASSSQGVRNTEAFF. The CDR3 DNA is TGTGCCAGCAGCTCCCAAGGGGTCAGGAACACTGAAGCTTTCTTT. The full variable domain, with the rest looked up from reference TRBV7-8 and TRBJ1-1, is GAGVSQSPRYKVAKRGQDVALRCDPISGHVSLFWYQQALGQGPEFLTYFQNEAQLDKSGLPSDRFFAERPEGSVSTLKIQRTQQEDSAVYLCASSSQGVRNTEAFFGQGTRLTVV.